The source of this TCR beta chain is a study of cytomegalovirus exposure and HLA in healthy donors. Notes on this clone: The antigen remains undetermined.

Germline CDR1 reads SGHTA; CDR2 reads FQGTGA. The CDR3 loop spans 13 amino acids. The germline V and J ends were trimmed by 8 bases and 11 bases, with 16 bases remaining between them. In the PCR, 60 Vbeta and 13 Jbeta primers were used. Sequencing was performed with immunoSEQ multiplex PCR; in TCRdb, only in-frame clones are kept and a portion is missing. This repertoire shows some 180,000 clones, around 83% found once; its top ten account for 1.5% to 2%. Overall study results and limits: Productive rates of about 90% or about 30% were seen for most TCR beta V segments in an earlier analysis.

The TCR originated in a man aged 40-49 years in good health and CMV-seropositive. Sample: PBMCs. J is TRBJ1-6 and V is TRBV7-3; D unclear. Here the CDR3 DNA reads TGTGCCAGCGGGGAGGGCCACGAGACACCCCTCCACTTT. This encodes CASGEGHETPLHF.